These 2 T cell receptor beta chains were all obtained from the same sample, sequenced in a study of blood T cell repertoires in COVID-19. The repertoire was sequenced with immunoSEQ multiplex PCR; TCRdb's copy has only in-frame clones and lacks some. The sample records under 300,000 clones, approximately 82% being singletons. Source material: PBMCs or T cells enriched from blood (not recorded which). All receptors come from a middle-aged man who had recovered from COVID-19.

The J gene is TRBJ1-2, the V gene TRBV19; 8 bases match TRBD1. The CDR3 covers 13 residues. The junction had 5 bases not matched to a gene; V was cut back by 7 bases and J by 4 bases. Germline CDR1 is LNHDA and CDR2 is SQIVND (reference sequence). The CDR3 reads CASKTGALYGYTF. CDR3 DNA sequence: TGTGCCAGTAAGACAGGGGCCCTCTATGGCTACACCTTC.

CDR3 amino acids: CASSATGTAALNSPLHF. The CDR3 bases are TGTGCCAGCAGCGCTACCGGTACGGCGGCCTTGAATTCACCCCTCCACTTT. The chain employs TRBV7-2 and TRBJ1-6; D is unresolved. The length of the CDR3 is 17 residues. V lost 5 bases and J 7 bases, leaving 21 bases between the germline ends. CDR1 and CDR2 from the germline V gene are SGHTA and FQGNSA.